Listed here are 11 T cell receptor beta chains from one sample, sequenced in a study of cytomegalovirus exposure and HLA in healthy donors. Primers: 60 Vbeta forward and 13 Jbeta reverse. Clones were read by immunoSEQ multiplex PCR, and TCRdb kept only the in-frame ones, dropping some. This table holds 120,000 or so clones, 60% to 75% found once. Sequencing was done on a sample of PBMCs. Every receptor here comes from a woman aged 35 to 49 in good health and CMV-seropositive.

This clone was seen more than once but under ten times. The genes are TRBV5-1 and TRBJ2-3; 8 nucleotides agree with TRBD1. This CDR3 region has 16 residues. Germline V gene data show CDR1 as SGHRS and CDR2 as YFSETQ. Losses at the gene ends were 4 bases for V and 2 bases for J; bases not matched to a gene: 9. The CDR3 bases are TGCGCCAGCAGCGGCGGGACAGGTGGTATCACAGATACGCAGTATTTT. This encodes CASSGGTGGITDTQYF.

This clone was seen only a few times. V usage is TRBV18 and J usage is TRBJ2-5; TRBD1 might be the D (5 bases). Trimming removed 2 bases at V and 0 bases at J, with 10 bases between. The CDR3 extends over 15 amino acids. Per the germline V gene, CDR1 is KGHSH and CDR2 is LQKENI. The CDR3 nucleotides read TGTGCCAGCTCACCATATATGGGGCACCAAGAGACCCAGTACTTC. The encoded protein is CASSPYMGHQETQYF.

CDR3 protein: CASTKQQNNYGYTF. CDR3 nucleotides: TGTGCCAGCACCAAACAGCAAAATAACTATGGCTACACCTTC. This chain connects TRBV5-4 to TRBJ1-2; no firm D call. The CDR3 is made up of 14 amino acids. The germline V and J ends were trimmed by 6 bases and 1 base, with 13 bases remaining between them. The V gene's germline CDR1 is SGHNT and CDR2 YYREEE (reference sequence).

CDR3 DNA sequence: TGTGCCAGCAGCGTACTCGACAGCTCCTACGAGCAGTACTTC. It encodes CASSVLDSSYEQYF. The chain recombines TRBV2 with TRBJ2-7; a possible D gene is TRBD1 (5 bases). CDR1 is SNHLY, CDR2 FYNNEI, per germline. CDR3 length: 14 amino acids. Between the trimmed V and J ends, which lost 6 bases and 0 bases, there was a span of 12 bases.

In its sample, this clone was seen once. The chain is built from TRBV20-1 and TRBJ2-7; D gene unclear. The CDR3 runs to 11 residues. Between the trimmed V and J ends, which lost 6 bases and 8 bases, there was a span of 14 bases. CDR1 is DFQATT and CDR2 is SNEGSKA in the germline V gene (reference sequence). Here the CDR3 reads CSAGRDTQQYF. DNA for the CDR3: TGCAGTGCCGGTAGAGACACCCAGCAGTACTTC.

The CDR3 DNA reads TGTGCCAGCAGATTCAACGGGGGAGTTTACGAGCAGTACTTC. Amino acids: CASRFNGGVYEQYF. The rearrangement joins TRBV27 to TRBJ2-7, with D maybe TRBD2 (6 bases). V dropped 6 bases and J dropped 4 bases, with 16 bases sitting between them. Germline values: CDR1 MNHEY, CDR2 SMNVEV (reference sequence). This CDR3 comprises 14 residues.

This sequence joins TRBV6-5 and TRBJ1-5; D gene ambiguous. With 0 bases removed from V and 0 bases from J, the gap between germline ends came to 6 bases. Germline V lookup: CDR1 MNHEY, CDR2 SVGAGI. The CDR3 consists of 15 residues. The CDR3 region is CASSYSPSSNQPQHF. The CDR3 DNA reads as TGTGCCAGCAGTTACTCCCCTAGTAGCAATCAGCCCCAGCATTTT.

The chain links TRBV5-1 to TRBJ2-3; 15 nucleotides line up with TRBD2. V shed 3 bases, J shed 0 bases, and the junction held 5 bases outside the gene matches. Germline CDR1 SGHRS, CDR2 YFSETQ. There are 18 residues in the CDR3. This CDR3 is CASSSGLAGGASTDTQYF. The DNA of the CDR3 is TGCGCCAGCAGCTCGGGACTAGCGGGAGGCGCTAGCACAGATACGCAGTATTTT.

This clone was seen a few times. CDR3 in DNA: TGTGCCAGCAGCTTAGACCCAGGGGGCCGCTTCGATCCCCTCTCTGGGGCCAACGTCCTGACTTTC. Its protein is CASSLDPGGRFDPLSGANVLTF. The rearrangement joins TRBV7-6 to TRBJ2-6; TRBD1 matches 8 bases. CDR1 and CDR2 from the germline V gene are SGHVS and FNYEAQ. V lost 1 base and J lost 0; bases outside the gene matches: 17. The CDR3 contains 22 residues.

The chain couples TRBV5-4 to TRBJ2-2; 7 bases map to TRBD1. Losses at the gene ends were 4 bases for V and 4 bases for J; bases not matched to a gene: 4. Germline V lookup: CDR1 SGHNT, CDR2 YYREEE (reference sequence). This CDR3 spans 14 amino acids. The CDR3 DNA sequence: TGTGCCAGCAGCGCCCGGACAGGCACCGGGGAGCTGTTTTTT. The encoded protein is CASSARTGTGELFF.

The sample holds one count of this clone. The chain uses TRBV2 and TRBJ1-2, with a possible D match to TRBD1 (5 bases). This CDR3 spans 15 amino acids. Trimming shortened V by 1 base and J by 2 bases, and 11 bases separated the two germline ends. The germline gives CDR1 SNHLY, CDR2 FYNNEI. The CDR3 DNA reads as TGTGCCAGCAGTGAAGATCCAGGGTTGAACTATGGCTACACCTTC. This codes for CASSEDPGLNYGYTF. Complete variable domain (other parts from reference TRBV2 and TRBJ1-2): EPEVTQTPSHQVTQMGQEVILRCVPISNHLYFYWYRQILGQKVEFLVSFYNNEISEKSEIFDDQFSVERPDGSNFTLKIRSTKLEDSAMYFCASSEDPGLNYGYTFGSGTRLTVV.